This entry describes one TCR beta chain. This entry is derived from a study of blood T cell repertoires in COVID-19. The CDR3 totals 17 residues. TCRdb's table, derived via immunoSEQ multiplex PCR, lists solely in-frame clones and lacks some. The repertoire consists of over 90,000 clones, with about 80% occurring once and the leading ten covering roughly 4.1%. This TCR came from a human donor in a cohort sampled during active COVID-19. The specimen was peripheral blood. The chain combines TRBV21-1 with TRBJ2-1; the table's D call, TRBD2, has no DNA check behind it. TRBV21-1 corresponds to a pseudogene. The CDR3 loop reads CASSKAALTGTNREQFF. The CDR3 DNA sequence: TGTGCCAGCAGCAAAGCCGCACTAACGGGGACTAATCGGGAGCAGTTCTTC.